This TCR beta chain was retrieved from a study of blood T cell repertoires in COVID-19. On the study more broadly: COVID-19 samples collected from the United States, Italy and Spain covered acute and convalescent phases. T cells, B-cell-depleted T cells, or PBMCs provided the cDNA or gDNA that served as material.

With V trimmed by 2 bases and J by 4 bases, 2 bases remained unmatched. Germline CDR1 and CDR2: KGHSH and LQKENI. The CDR3 runs 15 residues. In the source study's methods: Using reference gene primer amplification, nucleated cell counts were estimated. Only in-frame clones appear in the TCRdb table, and some are missing; sequencing was by immunoSEQ multiplex PCR. The V and J calls and the clone size are those of that table, but D and trimming were determined from the DNA. The table records about 190,000 clones, about 89% of them present only once. The source material was peripheral blood. The receptor was derived from a man aged 40-55 years with acute or convalescent COVID-19. The chain links TRBV18 to TRBJ1-2; 12 nucleotides line up with TRBD1. The CDR3 DNA follows: TGTGCCAGCTCACCAGGGACAGGGGGCGTCTATGGCTACACCTTC. As protein: CASSPGTGGVYGYTF. The whole variable domain, filled in from reference TRBV18 and TRBJ1-2, reads NAGVMQNPRHLVRRRGQEARLRCSPMKGHSHVYWYRQLPEEGLKFMVYLQKENIIDESGMPKERFSAEFPKEGPSILRIQQVVRGDSAAYFCASSPGTGGVYGYTFGSGTRLTVV.